Listed below are T cell receptor beta chains from one sample, sequenced in a study of radiation and T cells in renal cell carcinoma. The protocol was immunoSEQ multiplex PCR, while the TCRdb copy is restricted to in-frame clones and leaves out a portion. In the table there are roughly 170,000 clones, about 85% of which are singletons. This specimen was blood, taken from a patient whose treatment included radiotherapy and nephrectomy. The receptors come from a woman in her fifties or sixties with renal cell carcinoma. Both conserved end residues are part of each CDR3. Each record gives: clone size, D gene, J gene, V gene, CDR3 protein, CDR3 DNA. The D gene is left open where the match is weak. Size is stated for part of the rows, as once, few or many counts, or as a class when the clone is expanded.

clone_size: NA
d_call: NA
j_call: TRBJ2-7
v_call: TRBV5-4
cdr3_aa: CASSQDRRSYEQYF
cdr3_nt: TGTGCCAGCAGCCAGGACAGACGCTCCTACGAGCAGTACTTC

clone_size: NA
d_call: NA
j_call: TRBJ1-1
v_call: TRBV11-3
cdr3_aa: CASSGVGAEAFF
cdr3_nt: TGTGCCAGCAGCGGAGTGGGCGCTGAAGCTTTCTTT

clone_size: NA
d_call: TRBD1
j_call: TRBJ1-2
v_call: TRBV4-1
cdr3_aa: CASSQTGTGGFGYTF
cdr3_nt: TGCGCCAGCAGCCAGACCGGGACAGGGGGCTTTGGCTACACCTTC

clone_size: NA
d_call: NA
j_call: TRBJ2-5
v_call: TRBV21-1
cdr3_aa: CASSKMRAGGQGGETQYF
cdr3_nt: TGTGCCAGCAGCAAAATGCGGGCAGGTGGGCAGGGTGGAGAGACCCAGTACTTC

clone_size: NA
d_call: NA
j_call: TRBJ1-2
v_call: TRBV19
cdr3_aa: CASSMGWGYGYTF
cdr3_nt: TGTGCCAGTAGTATGGGCTGGGGCTATGGCTACACCTTC

clone_size: NA
d_call: NA
j_call: TRBJ1-1
v_call: TRBV29-1
cdr3_aa: CSAGTGLNTEAFF
cdr3_nt: TGCAGCGCCGGAACAGGGCTGAACACTGAAGCTTTCTTT

clone_size: NA
d_call: NA
j_call: TRBJ2-5
v_call: TRBV2
cdr3_aa: CASNRASQETQYF
cdr3_nt: TGTGCCAGCAACCGGGCCAGCCAAGAGACCCAGTACTTC

clone_size: NA
d_call: NA
j_call: TRBJ1-2
v_call: TRBV4-1
cdr3_aa: CASSQRRRVSQGGYTF
cdr3_nt: TGCGCCAGCAGCCAACGACGACGGGTCTCTCAAGGTGGCTACACCTTC

clone_size: NA
d_call: NA
j_call: TRBJ1-3
v_call: TRBV7-9
cdr3_aa: CASSLVASGNTIYF
cdr3_nt: TGTGCCAGCAGCTTAGTGGCGTCTGGAAACACCATATATTTT

clone_size: NA
d_call: TRBD2
j_call: TRBJ2-7
v_call: TRBV5-1
cdr3_aa: CASSHTTSSDEQYF
cdr3_nt: TGCGCCAGCAGCCACACGACTAGCTCGGACGAGCAGTACTTC

clone_size: few
d_call: NA
j_call: TRBJ2-3
v_call: TRBV7-2
cdr3_aa: CASSSTDTQYF
cdr3_nt: TGTGCCAGCAGCAGCACAGATACGCAGTATTTT

clone_size: NA
d_call: NA
j_call: TRBJ2-3
v_call: TRBV6-1
cdr3_aa: CASSEAGSGTDTQYF
cdr3_nt: TGTGCCAGCAGTGAAGCGGGTAGCGGCACAGATACGCAGTATTTT

clone_size: NA
d_call: TRBD1
j_call: TRBJ1-3
v_call: TRBV5-6
cdr3_aa: CASSFGTEKVIYF
cdr3_nt: TGTGCCAGCAGCTTTGGGACAGAGAAGGTCATATATTTT

clone_size: NA
d_call: NA
j_call: TRBJ1-5
v_call: TRBV28
cdr3_aa: CASRGGPRGNQPQHF
cdr3_nt: TGTGCCAGTCGAGGAGGCCCGAGGGGCAATCAGCCCCAGCATTTT

clone_size: NA
d_call: NA
j_call: TRBJ1-4
v_call: TRBV18
cdr3_aa: CASFLRKGEKLFF
cdr3_nt: TGTGCCAGCTTTCTCAGGAAGGGGGAAAAACTGTTTTTT

clone_size: NA
d_call: NA
j_call: TRBJ2-7
v_call: TRBV5-1
cdr3_aa: CASSLAAESSYEQYF
cdr3_nt: TGCGCCAGCAGCTTGGCCGCTGAGAGCTCCTACGAGCAGTACTTC

clone_size: NA
d_call: NA
j_call: TRBJ2-1
v_call: TRBV4-2
cdr3_aa: CASSQAGVVVRNNEQFF
cdr3_nt: TGTGCCAGCAGCCAAGCGGGGGTAGTGGTTCGCAACAATGAGCAGTTCTTC

clone_size: NA
d_call: NA
j_call: TRBJ2-7
v_call: TRBV11-2
cdr3_aa: CASSLSPQTEQYF
cdr3_nt: TGTGCCAGCAGCTTAAGTCCCCAAACCGAGCAGTACTTC

clone_size: NA
d_call: NA
j_call: TRBJ1-5
v_call: TRBV6-6
cdr3_aa: CASSSYGTNQPQHF
cdr3_nt: TGTGCCAGCAGTTCGTACGGAACTAATCAGCCCCAGCATTTT

clone_size: NA
d_call: NA
j_call: TRBJ2-7
v_call: TRBV5-1
cdr3_aa: CASSFRVPDEQYF
cdr3_nt: TGCGCCAGCAGCTTCAGGGTTCCGGACGAGCAGTACTTC

clone_size: many
d_call: NA
j_call: TRBJ1-1
v_call: TRBV4-1
cdr3_aa: CASSQPTGKYTEAFF
cdr3_nt: TGCGCCAGCAGCCAACCAACCGGAAAGTACACTGAAGCTTTCTTT

clone_size: NA
d_call: NA
j_call: TRBJ1-1
v_call: TRBV5-1
cdr3_aa: CASSFPSRGGGAEAFF
cdr3_nt: TGCGCCAGCAGCTTCCCATCGCGCGGGGGGGGTGCTGAAGCTTTCTTT

clone_size: once
d_call: TRBD1
j_call: TRBJ1-1
v_call: TRBV7-9
cdr3_aa: CASSLTGVRTEAFF
cdr3_nt: TGTGCCAGCAGCCTGACAGGGGTACGGACTGAAGCTTTCTTT

clone_size: NA
d_call: NA
j_call: TRBJ1-1
v_call: TRBV5-4
cdr3_aa: CASSPDRAEAFF
cdr3_nt: TGTGCCAGCAGCCCGGACAGAGCTGAAGCTTTCTTT

clone_size: NA
d_call: TRBD2
j_call: TRBJ2-3
v_call: TRBV25-1
cdr3_aa: CASSERGEDTQYF
cdr3_nt: TGTGCCAGCAGTGAACGGGGGGAGGATACGCAGTATTTT

clone_size: NA
d_call: NA
j_call: TRBJ2-1
v_call: TRBV7-3
cdr3_aa: CASSSPVGTYNEQFF
cdr3_nt: TGTGCCAGCAGCTCCCCCGTCGGGACCTACAATGAGCAGTTCTTC

clone_size: once
d_call: NA
j_call: TRBJ1-4
v_call: TRBV18
cdr3_aa: CASSPEHATNEKLFF
cdr3_nt: TGTGCCAGCTCACCCGAACACGCAACTAATGAAAAACTGTTTTTT

clone_size: NA
d_call: TRBD2
j_call: TRBJ2-5
v_call: TRBV11-2
cdr3_aa: CASSLGSGGGAVETQYF
cdr3_nt: TGTGCCAGCAGCTTAGGAAGTGGCGGGGGGGCTGTCGAGACCCAGTACTTC

clone_size: NA
d_call: NA
j_call: TRBJ2-7
v_call: TRBV11-3
cdr3_aa: CASSLGTVGEQYF
cdr3_nt: TGTGCCAGCAGCTTAGGAACGGTAGGGGAGCAGTACTTC

clone_size: NA
d_call: TRBD1
j_call: TRBJ1-5
v_call: TRBV6-1
cdr3_aa: CASSDYGVRGRGQPQHF
cdr3_nt: TGTGCCAGCAGTGATTATGGGGTCAGGGGGAGAGGGCAGCCCCAGCATTTT

clone_size: NA
d_call: TRBD1
j_call: TRBJ2-1
v_call: TRBV5-1
cdr3_aa: CASRTGTGGNEQFF
cdr3_nt: TGCGCCAGCAGGACCGGGACAGGGGGCAATGAGCAGTTCTTC

clone_size: NA
d_call: NA
j_call: TRBJ2-3
v_call: TRBV19
cdr3_aa: CASSIAPSGYTQYF
cdr3_nt: TGTGCCAGTAGTATAGCCCCCTCGGGATATACGCAGTATTTT

clone_size: NA
d_call: NA
j_call: TRBJ2-5
v_call: TRBV5-6
cdr3_aa: CASSLEGSQETQYF
cdr3_nt: TGTGCCAGCAGCTTGGAGGGTAGCCAAGAGACCCAGTACTTC

clone_size: NA
d_call: NA
j_call: TRBJ2-2
v_call: TRBV19
cdr3_aa: CASQVAGAGTGELFF
cdr3_nt: TGTGCCAGTCAAGTGGCGGGGGCGGGCACCGGGGAGCTGTTTTTT

clone_size: NA
d_call: NA
j_call: TRBJ2-1
v_call: TRBV21-1
cdr3_aa: CASSPRLAGDDNEQFF
cdr3_nt: TGTGCCAGCAGCCCCCGACTAGCGGGGGATGACAATGAGCAGTTCTTC

clone_size: NA
d_call: TRBD1
j_call: TRBJ1-2
v_call: TRBV29-1
cdr3_aa: CSVGDRKGYTF
cdr3_nt: TGCAGCGTGGGGGACAGAAAAGGCTACACCTTC

clone_size: once
d_call: NA
j_call: TRBJ2-6
v_call: TRBV7-9
cdr3_aa: CASSSSRDTFYRGANVLTF
cdr3_nt: TGTGCCAGCAGTTCCTCCCGGGACACATTTTACCGGGGGGCCAACGTCCTGACTTTC

clone_size: few
d_call: TRBD1
j_call: TRBJ1-1
v_call: TRBV2
cdr3_aa: CASDGQGAGTEAFF
cdr3_nt: TGTGCCAGCGACGGACAGGGGGCCGGTACTGAAGCTTTCTTT

clone_size: NA
d_call: NA
j_call: TRBJ2-6
v_call: TRBV5-1
cdr3_aa: CASSRTDGANVLTF
cdr3_nt: TGCGCCAGCAGCAGGACAGATGGGGCCAACGTCCTGACTTTC

clone_size: NA
d_call: NA
j_call: TRBJ2-2
v_call: TRBV6-1
cdr3_aa: CASRKVGTGELFF
cdr3_nt: TGTGCCAGCAGAAAGGTGGGAACCGGGGAGCTGTTTTTT

clone_size: NA
d_call: NA
j_call: TRBJ2-7
v_call: TRBV20-1
cdr3_aa: CSARQVHEQYF
cdr3_nt: TGCAGTGCTCGACAGGTCCACGAGCAGTACTTC